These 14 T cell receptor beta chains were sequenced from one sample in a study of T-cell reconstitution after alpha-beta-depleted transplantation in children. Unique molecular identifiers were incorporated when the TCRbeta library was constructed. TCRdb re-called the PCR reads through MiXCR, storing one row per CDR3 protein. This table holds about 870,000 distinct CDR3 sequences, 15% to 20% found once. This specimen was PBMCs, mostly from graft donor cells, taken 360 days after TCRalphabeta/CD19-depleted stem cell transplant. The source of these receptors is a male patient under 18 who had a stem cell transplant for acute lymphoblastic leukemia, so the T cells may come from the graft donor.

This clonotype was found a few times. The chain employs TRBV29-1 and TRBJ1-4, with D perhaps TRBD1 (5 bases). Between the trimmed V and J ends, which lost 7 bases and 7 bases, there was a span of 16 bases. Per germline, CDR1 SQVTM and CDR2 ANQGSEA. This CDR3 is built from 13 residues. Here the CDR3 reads CSARDGGGEKLFF. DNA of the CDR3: TGCAGCGCAAGGGACGGTGGCGGTGAAAAACTGTTTTTT.

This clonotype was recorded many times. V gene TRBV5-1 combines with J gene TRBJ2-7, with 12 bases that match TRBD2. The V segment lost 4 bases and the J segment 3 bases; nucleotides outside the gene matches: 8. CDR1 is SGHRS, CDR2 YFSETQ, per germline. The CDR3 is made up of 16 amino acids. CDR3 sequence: CASSTRTSGISYEQYF. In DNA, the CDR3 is TGCGCCAGCAGCACCCGGACTAGCGGGATTAGCTACGAGCAGTACTTC.

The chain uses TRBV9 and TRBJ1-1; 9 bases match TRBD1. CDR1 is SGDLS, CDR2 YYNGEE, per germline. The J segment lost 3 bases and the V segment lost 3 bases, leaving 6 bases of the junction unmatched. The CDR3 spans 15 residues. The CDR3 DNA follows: TGTGCCAGCAGCGAGGGACAGGGCGCGGACACTGAAGCTTTCTTT. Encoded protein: CASSEGQGADTEAFF.

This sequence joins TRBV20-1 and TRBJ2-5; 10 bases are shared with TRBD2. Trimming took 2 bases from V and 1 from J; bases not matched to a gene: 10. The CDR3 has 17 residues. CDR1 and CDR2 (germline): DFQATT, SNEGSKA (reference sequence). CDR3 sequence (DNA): TGCAGTGCTAGAAATGGTCTAGCGGGGGCCCTCCAAGAGACCCAGTACTTC. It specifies CSARNGLAGALQETQYF.

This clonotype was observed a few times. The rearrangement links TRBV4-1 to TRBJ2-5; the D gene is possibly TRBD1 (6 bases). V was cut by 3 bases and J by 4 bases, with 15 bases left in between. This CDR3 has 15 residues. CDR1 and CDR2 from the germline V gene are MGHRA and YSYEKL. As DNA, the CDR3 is TGCGCCAGCAGCCAGACACAGGGATTTGGAGAGACCCAGTACTTC. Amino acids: CASSQTQGFGETQYF.

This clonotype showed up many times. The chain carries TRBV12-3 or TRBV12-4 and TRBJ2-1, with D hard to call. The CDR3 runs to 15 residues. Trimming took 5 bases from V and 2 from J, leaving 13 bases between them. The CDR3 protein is CASSIIAPTYNEQFF. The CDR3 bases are TGTGCCAGCAGTATAATAGCCCCCACCTACAATGAGCAGTTCTTC.

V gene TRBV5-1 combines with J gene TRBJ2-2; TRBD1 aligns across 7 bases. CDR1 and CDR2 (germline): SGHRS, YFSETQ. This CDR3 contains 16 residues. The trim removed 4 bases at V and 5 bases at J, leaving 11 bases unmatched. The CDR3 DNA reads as TGCGCCAGCAGCACCAGACAGGGAAGTCGTACCGGGGAGCTGTTTTTT. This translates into CASSTRQGSRTGELFF.

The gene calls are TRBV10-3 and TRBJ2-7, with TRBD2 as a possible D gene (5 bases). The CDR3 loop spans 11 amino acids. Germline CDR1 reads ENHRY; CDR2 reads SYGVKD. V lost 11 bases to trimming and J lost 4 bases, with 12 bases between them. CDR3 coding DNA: TGTGCCGTCCTCCGGGGATACGAGCAGTACTTC. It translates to CAVLRGYEQYF.

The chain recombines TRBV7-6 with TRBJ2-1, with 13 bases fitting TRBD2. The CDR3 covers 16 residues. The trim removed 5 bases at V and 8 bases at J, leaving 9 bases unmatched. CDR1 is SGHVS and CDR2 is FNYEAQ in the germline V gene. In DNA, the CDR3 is TGTGCCAGCAGCCCAATACTAGCGGGAGGGGTGGATGAGCAGTTCTTC. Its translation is CASSPILAGGVDEQFF.

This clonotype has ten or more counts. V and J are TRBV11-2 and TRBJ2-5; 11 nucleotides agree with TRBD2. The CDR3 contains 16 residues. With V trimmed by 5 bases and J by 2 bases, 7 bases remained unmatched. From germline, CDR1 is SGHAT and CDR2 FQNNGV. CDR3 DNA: TGTGCCAGCAGCCTCGGACTAGCGGGTTGGCAAGAGACCCAGTACTTC. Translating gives CASSLGLAGWQETQYF.

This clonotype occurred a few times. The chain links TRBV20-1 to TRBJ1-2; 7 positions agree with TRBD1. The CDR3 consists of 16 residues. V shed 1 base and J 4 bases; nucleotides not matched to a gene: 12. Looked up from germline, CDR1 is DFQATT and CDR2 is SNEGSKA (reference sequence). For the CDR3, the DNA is TGCAGTGCTAGAGTCTATCTGGACAGGATAACCTATGGCTACACCTTC. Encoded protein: CSARVYLDRITYGYTF.

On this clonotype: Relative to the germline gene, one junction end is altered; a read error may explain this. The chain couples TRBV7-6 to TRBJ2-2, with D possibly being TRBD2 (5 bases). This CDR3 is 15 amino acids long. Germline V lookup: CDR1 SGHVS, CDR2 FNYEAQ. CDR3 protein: CASSLAVANTGELFF. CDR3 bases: TGTGCCAGCAGCCTAGCAGTCGCGAACACCGGGGAGCTGTTTTTT.

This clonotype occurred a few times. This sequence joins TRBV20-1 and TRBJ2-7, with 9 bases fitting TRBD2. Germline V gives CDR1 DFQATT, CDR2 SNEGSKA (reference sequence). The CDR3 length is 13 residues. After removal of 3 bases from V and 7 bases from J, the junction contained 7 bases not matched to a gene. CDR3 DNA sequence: TGCAGTGCTAGCATCTCGCTAGCGGGAGAGCAGTACTTC. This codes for CSASISLAGEQYF.

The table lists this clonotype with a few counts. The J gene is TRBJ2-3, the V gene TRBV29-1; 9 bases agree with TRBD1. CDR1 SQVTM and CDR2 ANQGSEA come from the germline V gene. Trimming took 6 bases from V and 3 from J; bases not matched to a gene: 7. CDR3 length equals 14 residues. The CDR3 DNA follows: TGCAGCGTCGCTAGGACAGGGGTGACAGATACGCAGTATTTT. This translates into CSVARTGVTDTQYF.